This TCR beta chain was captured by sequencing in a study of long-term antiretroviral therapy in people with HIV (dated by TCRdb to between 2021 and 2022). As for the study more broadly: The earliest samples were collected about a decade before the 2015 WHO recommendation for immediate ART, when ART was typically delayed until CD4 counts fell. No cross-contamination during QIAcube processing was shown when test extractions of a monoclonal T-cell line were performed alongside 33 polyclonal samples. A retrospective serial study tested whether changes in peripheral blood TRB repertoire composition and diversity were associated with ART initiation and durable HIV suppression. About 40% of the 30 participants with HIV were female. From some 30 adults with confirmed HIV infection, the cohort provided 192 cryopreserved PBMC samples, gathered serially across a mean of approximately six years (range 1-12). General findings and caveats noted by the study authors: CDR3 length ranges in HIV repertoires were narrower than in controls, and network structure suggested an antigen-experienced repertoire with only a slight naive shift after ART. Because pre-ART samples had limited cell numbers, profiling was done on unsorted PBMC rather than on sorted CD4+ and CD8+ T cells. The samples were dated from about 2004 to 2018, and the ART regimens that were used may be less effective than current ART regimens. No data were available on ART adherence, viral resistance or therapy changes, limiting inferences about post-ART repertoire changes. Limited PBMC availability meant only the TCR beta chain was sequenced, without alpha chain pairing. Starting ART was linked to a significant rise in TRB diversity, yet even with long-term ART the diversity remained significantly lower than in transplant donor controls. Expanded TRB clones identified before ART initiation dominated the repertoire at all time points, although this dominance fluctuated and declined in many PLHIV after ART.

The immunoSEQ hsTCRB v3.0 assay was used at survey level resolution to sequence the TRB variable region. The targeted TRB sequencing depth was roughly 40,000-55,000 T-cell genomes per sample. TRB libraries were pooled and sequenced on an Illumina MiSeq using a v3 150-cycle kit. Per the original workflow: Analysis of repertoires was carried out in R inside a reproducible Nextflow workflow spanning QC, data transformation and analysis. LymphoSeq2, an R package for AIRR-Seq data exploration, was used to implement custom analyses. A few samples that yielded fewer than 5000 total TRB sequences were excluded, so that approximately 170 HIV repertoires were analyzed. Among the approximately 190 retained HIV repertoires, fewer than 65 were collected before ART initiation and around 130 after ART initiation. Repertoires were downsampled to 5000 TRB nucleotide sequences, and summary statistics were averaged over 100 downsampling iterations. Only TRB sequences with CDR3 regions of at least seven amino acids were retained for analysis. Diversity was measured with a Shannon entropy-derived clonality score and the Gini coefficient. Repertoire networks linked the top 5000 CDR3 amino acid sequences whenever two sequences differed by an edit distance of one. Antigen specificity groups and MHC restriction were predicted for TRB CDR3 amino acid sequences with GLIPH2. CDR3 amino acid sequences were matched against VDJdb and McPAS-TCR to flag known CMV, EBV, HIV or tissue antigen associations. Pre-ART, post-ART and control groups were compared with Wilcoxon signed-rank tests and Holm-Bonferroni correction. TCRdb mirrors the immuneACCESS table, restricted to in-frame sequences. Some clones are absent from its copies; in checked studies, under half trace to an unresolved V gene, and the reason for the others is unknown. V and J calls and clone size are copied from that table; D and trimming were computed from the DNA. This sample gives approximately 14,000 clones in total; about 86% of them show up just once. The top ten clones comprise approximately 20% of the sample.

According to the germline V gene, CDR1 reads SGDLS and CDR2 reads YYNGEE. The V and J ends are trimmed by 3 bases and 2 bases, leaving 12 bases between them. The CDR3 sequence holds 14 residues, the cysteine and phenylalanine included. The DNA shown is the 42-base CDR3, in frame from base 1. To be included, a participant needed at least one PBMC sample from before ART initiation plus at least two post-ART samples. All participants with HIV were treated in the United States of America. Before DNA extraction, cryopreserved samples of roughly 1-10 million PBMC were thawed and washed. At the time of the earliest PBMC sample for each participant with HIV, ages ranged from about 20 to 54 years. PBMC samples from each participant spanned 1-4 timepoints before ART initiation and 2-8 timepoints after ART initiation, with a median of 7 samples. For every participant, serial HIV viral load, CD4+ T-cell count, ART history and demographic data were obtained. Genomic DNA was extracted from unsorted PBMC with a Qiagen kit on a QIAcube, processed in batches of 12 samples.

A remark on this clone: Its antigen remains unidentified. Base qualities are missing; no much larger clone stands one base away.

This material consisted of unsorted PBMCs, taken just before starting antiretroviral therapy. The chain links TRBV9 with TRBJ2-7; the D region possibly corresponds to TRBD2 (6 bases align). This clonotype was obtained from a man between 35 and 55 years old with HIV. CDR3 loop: CASSARASAYEQYF. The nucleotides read TGTGCCAGCAGCGCCCGGGCTAGCGCCTACGAGCAGTACTTC.